Listed below are T cell receptor beta chains from one sample, sequenced in a study of T cell responses to AZD1222 COVID-19 vaccine. Sequenced by immunoSEQ multiplex PCR; TCRdb stores in-frame clones only, minus some. Of roughly 170,000 clones in the sample, about 86% were seen once. The source material was peripheral blood, sampled on day 0 of AZD1222 vaccination. The source of these receptors is an adult in good health. CDR3s include the opening cysteine and the closing phenylalanine or tryptophan. A D gene is named only where the DNA matches it firmly. Some rows have no size entry. The others give once, few or many, or a class for an expanded clone.

TRBJ1-5 NA TRBV19 TRBD1 17 TGTGCCAGTAGTATACAGGGACAGGGTGATAGCAATCAGCCCCAGCATTTT CASSIQGQGDSNQPQHF
TRBJ2-2 NA TRBV7-9 NA 14 TGTGCCAGCAGCTTAGTCAGGGGAACCGGGGAGCTGTTTTTT CASSLVRGTGELFF
TRBJ2-1 NA TRBV3-1/TRBV3-2 TRBD2 17 TGTGCCAGCAGGATCGCTCAGGTGGGGGGGATGAGCGATGAGCAGTTCTTC CASRIAQVGGMSDEQFF
TRBJ1-2 NA TRBV3-1/TRBV3-2 NA 16 TGTGCCAGCAGCCAATCCAAGACAGCCACCAAGCGGGGCTACACCTTC CASSQSKTATKRGYTF
TRBJ2-3 NA TRBV10-1 NA 16 TGCGCCAGCAGTGATGAGCCCAAAACGGGGACAGATACGCAGTATTTT CASSDEPKTGTDTQYF
TRBJ2-5 NA TRBV6-2/TRBV6-3 NA 16 TGTGCCAGCAGCCTGACCCGGGACATCCTCCAAGAGACCCAGTACTTC CASSLTRDILQETQYF
TRBJ2-7 few TRBV5-4 TRBD2 14 TGTGCCAGCAGCCCGATGACTAGCGGCGTCGAGCAGTACTTC CASSPMTSGVEQYF
TRBJ1-5 NA TRBV4-1 NA 13 TGCGCCAGCAGCCAAGATTTAGGTCAGCCCCAGCATTTT CASSQDLGQPQHF
TRBJ1-3 NA TRBV10-3 NA 12 TGTGCCATCAGTACCTCTGGAAACACCATATATTTT CAISTSGNTIYF
TRBJ2-7 few TRBV28 TRBD2 15 TGTGCCAGCAGCGGAAGACTAGCGGGAGCGAGGGAGCAGTACTTC CASSGRLAGAREQYF
TRBJ2-2 NA TRBV6-1 NA 15 TGTGCCAGCAGTGAATGGGGTCCCCCGACCGGGGAGCTGTTTTTT CASSEWGPPTGELFF
TRBJ2-7 NA TRBV28 NA 12 TGTGCCAGCAGTTTAGGGGGTTACGAGCAGTACTTC CASSLGGYEQYF
TRBJ1-1 NA TRBV19 NA 15 TGTGCCAGTAGTATAGGGGGACGGGCGTTTTCGGAAGCTTTCTTT CASSIGGRAFSEAFF
TRBJ1-4 once TRBV19 NA 14 TGTGCCAGTAGGACGGACTCGACTAATGAAAAACTGTTTTTT CASRTDSTNEKLFF
TRBJ2-1 NA TRBV7-2 NA 15 TGTGCCAGCAGCTTAACGCAGGACTCCTACAATGAGCAGTTCTTC CASSLTQDSYNEQFF
TRBJ2-3 once TRBV5-5 NA 14 TGTGCCAGCAGCTTTGGACATTCCACAGATACGCAGTATTTT CASSFGHSTDTQYF
TRBJ1-1 NA TRBV12-5 NA 12 TGTGCTAGTGCCCTGGTGGGGACTGAAGCTTTCTTT CASALVGTEAFF
TRBJ1-2 NA TRBV7-2 TRBD1 13 TGTGCCAGCAGCGCCACCGGGACAGAAGGCTACACCTTC CASSATGTEGYTF
TRBJ2-2 NA TRBV19 NA 16 TGTGCCAGTAGTATCGTGACCGGACAAAACACCGGGGAGCTGTTTTTT CASSIVTGQNTGELFF
TRBJ2-7 NA TRBV9 TRBD2 14 TGTGCCAGCAGCGTCCTAGCGGGAGGCCACGAGCAGTACTTC CASSVLAGGHEQYF
TRBJ2-3 NA TRBV12-5 TRBD2 16 TGTGCTAGTGGTTTGGTACTAGGTAGCGGGGGGGATACGCAGTATTTT CASGLVLGSGGDTQYF
TRBJ2-3 once TRBV5-5 NA 12 TGTGCCAGCAGCTTTACGGGAGATACGCAGTATTTT CASSFTGDTQYF
TRBJ1-5 few TRBV2 NA 14 TGTGCCAGCAGTGAAGTAGGGAGCAATCAGCCCCAGCATTTT CASSEVGSNQPQHF